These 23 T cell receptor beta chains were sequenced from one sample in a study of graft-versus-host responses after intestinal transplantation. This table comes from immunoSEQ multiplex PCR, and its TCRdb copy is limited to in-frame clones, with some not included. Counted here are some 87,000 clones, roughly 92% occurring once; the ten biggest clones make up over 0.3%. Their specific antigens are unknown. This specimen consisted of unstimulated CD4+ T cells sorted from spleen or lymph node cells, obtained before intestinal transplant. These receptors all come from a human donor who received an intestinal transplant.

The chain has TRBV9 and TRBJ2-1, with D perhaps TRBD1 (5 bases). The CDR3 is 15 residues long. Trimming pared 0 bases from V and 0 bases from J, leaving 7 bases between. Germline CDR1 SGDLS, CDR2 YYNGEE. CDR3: CASSVGTFSYNEQFF. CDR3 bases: TGTGCCAGCAGCGTAGGGACATTCTCCTACAATGAGCAGTTCTTC.

CDR3 sequence reads: CASSSTGTGSYEQYF. As DNA, the CDR3 is TGTGCCAGCAGCTCGACCGGGACAGGGTCCTACGAGCAGTACTTC. V gene TRBV7-2 combines with J gene TRBJ2-5, with TRBD1 matching over 9 bases. The closer fit of TRBJ2-7 to the DNA end suggests the J call may be wrong. The germline gives CDR1 SGHTA, CDR2 FQGNSA. This CDR3 comprises 15 residues.

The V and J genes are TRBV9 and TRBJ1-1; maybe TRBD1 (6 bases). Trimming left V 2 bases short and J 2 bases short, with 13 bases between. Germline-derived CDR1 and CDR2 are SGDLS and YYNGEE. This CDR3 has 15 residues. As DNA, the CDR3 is TGTGCCAGCAGCGTCTTCGAGGGACAAAACACTGAAGCTTTCTTT. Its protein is CASSVFEGQNTEAFF.

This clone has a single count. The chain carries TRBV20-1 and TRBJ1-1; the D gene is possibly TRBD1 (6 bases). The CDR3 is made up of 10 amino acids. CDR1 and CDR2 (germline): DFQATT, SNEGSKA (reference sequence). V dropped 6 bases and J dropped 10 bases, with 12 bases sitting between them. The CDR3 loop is CSAGALGAFF. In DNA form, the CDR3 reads TGCAGTGCGGGGGCACTGGGAGCTTTCTTT.

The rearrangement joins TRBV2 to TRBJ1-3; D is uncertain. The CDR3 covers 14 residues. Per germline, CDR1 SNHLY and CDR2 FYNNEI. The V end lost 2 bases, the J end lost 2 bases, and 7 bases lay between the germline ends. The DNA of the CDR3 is TGTGCCAGCAGTGAACAGAGGACTGGAAACACCATATATTTT. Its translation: CASSEQRTGNTIYF.

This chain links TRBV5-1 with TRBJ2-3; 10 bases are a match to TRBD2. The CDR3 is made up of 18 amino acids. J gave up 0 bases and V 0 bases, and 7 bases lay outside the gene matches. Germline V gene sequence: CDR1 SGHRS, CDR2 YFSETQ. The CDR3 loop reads CASSLVASGRLSTDTQYF. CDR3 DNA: TGCGCCAGCAGCTTGGTGGCTAGCGGGAGACTTAGCACAGATACGCAGTATTTT.

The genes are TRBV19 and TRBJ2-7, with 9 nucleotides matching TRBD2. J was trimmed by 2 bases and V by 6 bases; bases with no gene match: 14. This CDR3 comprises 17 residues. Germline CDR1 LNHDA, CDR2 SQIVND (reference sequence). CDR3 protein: CASSQAKRLADPYEQYF. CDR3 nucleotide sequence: TGTGCCAGTAGCCAGGCGAAAAGACTAGCGGATCCCTACGAGCAGTACTTC.

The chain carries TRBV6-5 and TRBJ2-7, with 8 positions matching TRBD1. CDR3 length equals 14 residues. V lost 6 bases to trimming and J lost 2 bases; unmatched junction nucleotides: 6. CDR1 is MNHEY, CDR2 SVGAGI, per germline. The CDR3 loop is CASSPDRGTYEQYF. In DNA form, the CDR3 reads TGTGCCAGCAGCCCAGACAGGGGCACCTACGAGCAGTACTTC.

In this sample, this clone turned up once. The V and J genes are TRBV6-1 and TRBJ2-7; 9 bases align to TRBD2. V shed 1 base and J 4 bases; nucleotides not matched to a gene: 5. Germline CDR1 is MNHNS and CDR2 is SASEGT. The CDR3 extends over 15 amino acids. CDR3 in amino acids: CASSEEVAGVYEQYF. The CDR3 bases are TGTGCCAGCAGTGAAGAAGTAGCGGGAGTATACGAGCAGTACTTC.

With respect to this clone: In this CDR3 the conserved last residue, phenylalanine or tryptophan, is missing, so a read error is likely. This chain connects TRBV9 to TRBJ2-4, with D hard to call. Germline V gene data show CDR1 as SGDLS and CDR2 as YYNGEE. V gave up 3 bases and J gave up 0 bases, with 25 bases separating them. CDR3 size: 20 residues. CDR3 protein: CASSAEAAAAGHPAKNIQYL. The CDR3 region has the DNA TGTGCCAGCAGCGCCGAGGCCGCCGCGGCCGGGCATCCAGCCAAAAACATTCAGTACCTC.

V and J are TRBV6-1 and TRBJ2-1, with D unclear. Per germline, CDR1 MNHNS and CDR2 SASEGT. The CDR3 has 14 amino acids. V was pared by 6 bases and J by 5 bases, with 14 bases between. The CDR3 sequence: CASRRPGRNNEQFF. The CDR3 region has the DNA TGTGCCAGCAGACGACCAGGACGAAACAATGAGCAGTTCTTC.

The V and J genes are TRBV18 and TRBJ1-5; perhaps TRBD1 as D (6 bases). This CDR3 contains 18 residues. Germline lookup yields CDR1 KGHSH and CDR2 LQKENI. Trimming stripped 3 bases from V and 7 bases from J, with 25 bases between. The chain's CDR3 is CASSPQPTGLLREQPQHF. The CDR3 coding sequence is TGTGCCAGCTCACCTCAACCTACAGGGTTATTAAGGGAACAGCCCCAGCATTTT.

CDR3 loop: CASSVSGANYGYTF. The DNA for the CDR3 is TGTGCCAGCAGTGTATCAGGGGCCAACTATGGCTACACCTTC. The chain couples TRBV6-1 to TRBJ1-2; perhaps TRBD1 as D (6 bases). There are 14 residues in the CDR3. Trimming stripped 4 bases from V and 2 bases from J, with 11 bases between. Germline loops: CDR1 MNHNS, CDR2 SASEGT.

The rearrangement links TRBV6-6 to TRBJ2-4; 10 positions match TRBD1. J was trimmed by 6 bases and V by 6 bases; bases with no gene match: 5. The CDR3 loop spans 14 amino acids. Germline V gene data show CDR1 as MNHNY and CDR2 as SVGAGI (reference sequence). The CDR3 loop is CASSPRDRGNIQYF. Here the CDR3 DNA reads TGTGCCAGCAGCCCCCGGGACAGGGGAAACATTCAGTACTTC.

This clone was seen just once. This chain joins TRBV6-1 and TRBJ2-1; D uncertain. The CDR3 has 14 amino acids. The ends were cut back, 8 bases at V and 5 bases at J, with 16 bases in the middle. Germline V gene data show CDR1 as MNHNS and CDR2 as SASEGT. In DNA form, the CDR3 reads TGTGCCAGCTTTCCTTCGGCGGAAGACAATGAGCAGTTCTTC. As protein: CASFPSAEDNEQFF.

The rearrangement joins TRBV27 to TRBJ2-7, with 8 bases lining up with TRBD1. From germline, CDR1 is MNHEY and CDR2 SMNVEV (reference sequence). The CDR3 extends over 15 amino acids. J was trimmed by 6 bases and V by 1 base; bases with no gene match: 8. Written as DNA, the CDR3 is TGTGCCAGCAGTTTATTGGGACAGGCGATTGGCGAGCAGTACTTC. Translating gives CASSLLGQAIGEQYF.

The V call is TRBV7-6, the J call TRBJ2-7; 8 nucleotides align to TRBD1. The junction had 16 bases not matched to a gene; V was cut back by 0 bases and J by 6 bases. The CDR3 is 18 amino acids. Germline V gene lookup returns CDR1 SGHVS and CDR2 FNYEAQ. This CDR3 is CASSLAAGTGPGVGEQYF. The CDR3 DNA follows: TGTGCCAGCAGCTTAGCAGCCGGGACAGGTCCCGGGGTGGGCGAGCAGTACTTC. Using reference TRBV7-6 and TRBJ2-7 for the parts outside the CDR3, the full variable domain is GAGVSQSPRYKVTKRGQDVALRCDPISGHVSLYWYRQALGQGPEFLTYFNYEAQQDKSGLPNDRFSAERPEGSISTLTIQRTEQRDSAMYRCASSLAAGTGPGVGEQYFGPGTRLTVT.

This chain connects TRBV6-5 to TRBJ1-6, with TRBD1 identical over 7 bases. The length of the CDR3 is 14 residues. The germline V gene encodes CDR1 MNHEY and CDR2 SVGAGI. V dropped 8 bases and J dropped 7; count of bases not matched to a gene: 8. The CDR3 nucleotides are TGTGCCAGCCGAACACAGGGGAGGAATTCACCCCTCCACTTT. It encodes CASRTQGRNSPLHF.

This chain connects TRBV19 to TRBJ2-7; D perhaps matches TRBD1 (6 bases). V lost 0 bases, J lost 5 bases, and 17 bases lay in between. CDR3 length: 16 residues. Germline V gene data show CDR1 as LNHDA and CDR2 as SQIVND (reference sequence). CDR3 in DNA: TGTGCCAGTAGTATAGATGGCACAGGGCCTCGGAACGAGCAGTACTTC. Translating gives CASSIDGTGPRNEQYF.

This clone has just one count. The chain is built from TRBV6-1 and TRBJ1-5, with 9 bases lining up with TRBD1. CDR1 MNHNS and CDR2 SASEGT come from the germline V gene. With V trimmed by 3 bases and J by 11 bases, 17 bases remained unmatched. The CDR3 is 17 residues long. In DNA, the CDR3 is TGTGCCAGCAGTGAGCAGATACAGGGGGCGCGTCGACTTGCCCAGCATTTT. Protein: CASSEQIQGARRLAQHF.

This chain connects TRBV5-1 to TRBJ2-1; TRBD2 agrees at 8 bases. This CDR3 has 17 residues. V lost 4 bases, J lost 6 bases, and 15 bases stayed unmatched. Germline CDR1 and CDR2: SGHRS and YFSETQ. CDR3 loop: CASSPRPGLANVNEQFF. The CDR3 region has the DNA TGCGCCAGCAGCCCCCGCCCCGGACTAGCTAATGTCAATGAGCAGTTCTTC.

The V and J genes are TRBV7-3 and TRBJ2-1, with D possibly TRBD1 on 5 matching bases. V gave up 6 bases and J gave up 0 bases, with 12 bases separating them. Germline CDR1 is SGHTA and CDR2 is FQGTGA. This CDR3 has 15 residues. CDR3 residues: CASSLTGDSYNEQFF. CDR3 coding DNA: TGTGCCAGCAGTCTCACAGGAGACTCCTACAATGAGCAGTTCTTC.

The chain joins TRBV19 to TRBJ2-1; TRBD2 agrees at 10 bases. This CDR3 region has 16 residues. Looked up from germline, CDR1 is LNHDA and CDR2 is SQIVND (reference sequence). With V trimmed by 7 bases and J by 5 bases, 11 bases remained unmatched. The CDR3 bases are TGTGCCAGTACTCGGACTAGCGGTGGTTCCCACAATGAGCAGTTCTTC. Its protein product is CASTRTSGGSHNEQFF.